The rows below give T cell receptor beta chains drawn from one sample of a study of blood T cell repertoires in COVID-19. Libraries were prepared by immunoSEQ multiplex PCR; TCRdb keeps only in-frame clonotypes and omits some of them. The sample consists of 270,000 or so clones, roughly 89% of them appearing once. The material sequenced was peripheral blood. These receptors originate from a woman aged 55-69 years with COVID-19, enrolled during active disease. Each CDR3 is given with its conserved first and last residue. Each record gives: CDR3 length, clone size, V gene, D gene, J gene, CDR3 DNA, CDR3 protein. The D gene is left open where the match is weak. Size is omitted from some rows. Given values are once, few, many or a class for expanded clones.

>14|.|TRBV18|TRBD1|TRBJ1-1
TGTGCCAGCTCAACACAGGGGGCGAACACTGAAGCTTTCTTT
CASSTQGANTEAFF
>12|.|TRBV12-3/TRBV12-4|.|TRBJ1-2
TGTGCCAGCAGTTTGCGAGCATCTGGCTACACCTTC
CASSLRASGYTF
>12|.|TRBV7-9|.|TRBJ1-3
TGTGCCAGCAGCCAATCCGGAAACACCATATATTTT
CASSQSGNTIYF
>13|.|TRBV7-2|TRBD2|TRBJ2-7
TGTGCCAGCAGCACGGGGGGGCAGGACGAGCAGTACTTC
CASSTGGQDEQYF
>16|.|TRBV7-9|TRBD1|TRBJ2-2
TGTGCCAGCAGCTTAGGAGGGACAGGGCCTTCCGGGGAGCTGTTTTTT
CASSLGGTGPSGELFF
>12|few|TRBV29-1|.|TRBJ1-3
TGCAGCGTTGATGCAGGGAAGGACACCATATATTTT
CSVDAGKDTIYF
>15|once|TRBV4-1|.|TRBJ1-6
TGCGCCAGCAGCCAAGCCTCGGTCTTAAATTCACCCCTCCACTTT
CASSQASVLNSPLHF
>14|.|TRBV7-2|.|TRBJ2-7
TGTGCCAGCAGCTTAGGATTTAGCGGCTACGAGCAGTACTTC
CASSLGFSGYEQYF
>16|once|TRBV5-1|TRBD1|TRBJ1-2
TGCGCCAGCAGCGACGGACAGGGATCGGGCAACTATGGCTACACCTTC
CASSDGQGSGNYGYTF
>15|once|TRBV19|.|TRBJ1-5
TGTGCCAGTAGTATGGGGGGAGCGGCCAATCAGCCCCAGCATTTT
CASSMGGAANQPQHF
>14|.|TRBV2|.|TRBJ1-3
TGTGCCAGCAGCGCAGGGGCCTCTGGAAACACCATATATTTT
CASSAGASGNTIYF
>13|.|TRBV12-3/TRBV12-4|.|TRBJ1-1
TGTGCCAGCAGTCTCAGGGTGAACACTGAAGCTTTCTTT
CASSLRVNTEAFF
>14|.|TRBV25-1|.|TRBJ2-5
TGTGCCAGCAGTGAAGCGGGGAGGAAAGAGACCCAGTACTTC
CASSEAGRKETQYF
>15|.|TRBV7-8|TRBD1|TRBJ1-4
TGTGCCAGCAGCCCAAGGACAGGCCCTAATGAAAAACTGTTTTTT
CASSPRTGPNEKLFF
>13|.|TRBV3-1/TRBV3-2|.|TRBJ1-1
TGTGCCAGCAGCCATGCCGGGGACACTGAAGCTTTCTTT
CASSHAGDTEAFF
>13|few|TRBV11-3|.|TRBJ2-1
TGTGCCAGCAGCCTAACTCAGGGTTCGGGGCAGTTCTTC
CASSLTQGSGQFF
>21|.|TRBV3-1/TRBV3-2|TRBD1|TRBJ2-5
TGTGCCAGCAGCCAAGGGCGGTTGCGGCATGGGACAGGGGGCTCGAGGGAGACCCAGTACTTC
CASSQGRLRHGTGGSRETQYF
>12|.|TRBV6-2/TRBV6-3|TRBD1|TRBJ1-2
TGTGCCAGCAGCCAAGGACAGGATGGCTACACCTTC
CASSQGQDGYTF
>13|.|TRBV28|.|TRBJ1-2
TGTGCCAGCAGTTTGGTGAGGGCGCAAGGCTACACCTTC
CASSLVRAQGYTF
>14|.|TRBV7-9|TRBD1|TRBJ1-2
TGTGCCAGCAGCTTAAGGGGACAGGGGGATGGCTACACCTTC
CASSLRGQGDGYTF
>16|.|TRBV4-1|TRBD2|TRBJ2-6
TGCGCCAGCAGCCTCGCGGGGGGGTCCGGGGCCAACGTCCTGACTTTC
CASSLAGGSGANVLTF
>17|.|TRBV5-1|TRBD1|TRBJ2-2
TGCGCCAGCAGCTGGACCCCCGGGACAGGGACCACCGGGGAGCTGTTTTTT
CASSWTPGTGTTGELFF
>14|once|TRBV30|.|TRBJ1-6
TGTGCCTGGAGTGTAGGGCAGGGCAATTCACCCCTCCACTTT
CAWSVGQGNSPLHF
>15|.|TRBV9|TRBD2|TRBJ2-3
TGTGCCAGCAGCGTAGGACTAGCGGTCACAGATACGCAGTATTTT
CASSVGLAVTDTQYF
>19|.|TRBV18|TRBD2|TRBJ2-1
TGTGCCAGCTCACCACGAAATTCAGCGGGGGGTAACCCATACAATGAGCAGTTCTTC
CASSPRNSAGGNPYNEQFF
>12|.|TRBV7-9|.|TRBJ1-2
TGTGCCAGCAGCTTAAACAGCTATGGCTACACCTTC
CASSLNSYGYTF
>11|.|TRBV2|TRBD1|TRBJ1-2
TGTGCAAAAGGGGACAGGGAAGGCTACACCTTC
CAKGDREGYTF
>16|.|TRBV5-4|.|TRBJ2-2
TGTGCCAGCAGCCCCGGCGGGACAGCGAACACCGGGGAGCTGTTTTTT
CASSPGGTANTGELFF
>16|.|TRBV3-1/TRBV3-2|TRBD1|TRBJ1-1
TGTGCCAGCAGCCCCAACTACAGGGGGCGGAACACTGAAGCTTTCTTT
CASSPNYRGRNTEAFF
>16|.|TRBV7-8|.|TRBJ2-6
TGTGCCAGCAGCACTGGACAACTTTCTGGGGCCAACGTCCTGACTTTC
CASSTGQLSGANVLTF
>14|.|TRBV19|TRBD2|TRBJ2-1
TGTGCCAGTAGTAAGATAGCGGGGTACAATGAGCAGTTCTTC
CASSKIAGYNEQFF
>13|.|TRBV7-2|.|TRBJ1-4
TGTGCCAGCAGCTTAGGGACAGTCGAAAAACTGTTTTTT
CASSLGTVEKLFF
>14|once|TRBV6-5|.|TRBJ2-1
TGTGCCAGCAGTCCCCTTAGCGAGCACAATGAGCAGTTCTTC
CASSPLSEHNEQFF